The 4 T cell receptor beta chains reported below all come from one sample, sequenced in a study of blood T cell repertoires in COVID-19. Repertoires were generated with immunoSEQ multiplex PCR, while TCRdb's copy carries only in-frame clones and drops some. This table holds 200,000 to 250,000 clones, around nine tenths found once. Sequencing was done on a sample of peripheral blood. The receptors were sampled from a man in his fifties or sixties with COVID-19, enrolled during active disease.

CDR3 amino acids: CASSSLAGGLYEQYF. The CDR3 DNA sequence: TGTGCCAGCAGCTCACTAGCGGGAGGCCTCTACGAGCAGTACTTC. The rearrangement uses TRBV14 and TRBJ2-7, with 12 bases that match TRBD2. The CDR3 covers 15 residues. Germline CDR1 is SGHDN and CDR2 is FVKESK. The V gene end was trimmed by 5 bases and the J gene end by 3 bases; junction bases not matched to a gene: 5. The full variable domain, in which reference TRBV14 and TRBJ2-7 provide the parts outside the CDR3, is EAGVTQFPSHSVIEKGQTVTLRCDPISGHDNLYWYRRVMGKEIKFLLHFVKESKQDESGMPNNRFLAERTGGTYSTLKVQPAELEDSGVYFCASSSLAGGLYEQYFGPGTRLTVT.

This chain joins TRBV5-5 and TRBJ2-1, with 8 bases that match TRBD2. This CDR3 contains 16 residues. In germline, CDR1 is SGHKS, CDR2 YYEKEE (reference sequence). J was trimmed by 6 bases and V by 1 base; bases with no gene match: 9. Here the CDR3 reads CASSLISGDSSNEQFF. The CDR3 region has the DNA TGTGCCAGCAGCTTGATTAGCGGGGACTCTAGCAATGAGCAGTTCTTC.

The V gene is TRBV29-1, the J gene TRBJ1-2; TRBD1 might be the D (5 bases). Trimming took off 4 bases at V and 2 bases at J, with 17 bases between the two ends. The length of the CDR3 is 15 residues. From germline, CDR1 is SQVTM and CDR2 ANQGSEA. Here the CDR3 DNA reads TGCAGCGTTGGGGGAGGATATAGACAGAACTATGGCTACACCTTC. It yields the protein CSVGGGYRQNYGYTF. The complete variable domain, with remaining parts taken from reference TRBV29-1 and TRBJ1-2, reads SAVISQKPSRDICQRGTSLTIQCQVDSQVTMMFWYRQQPGQSLTLIATANQGSEATYESGFVIDKFPISRPNLTFSTLTVSNMSPEDSSIYLCSVGGGYRQNYGYTFGSGTRLTVV.

The CDR3 spells CASSIETDNYGYTF. The CDR3 DNA reads TGTGCCAGCAGCATAGAGACAGATAACTATGGCTACACCTTC. This rearrangement joins TRBV5-4 to TRBJ1-2; D possibly corresponds to TRBD1 (5 bases). CDR1 is SGHNT and CDR2 is YYREEE in the germline V gene (reference sequence). There are 14 residues in the CDR3. The V end lost 4 bases, the J end lost 1 base, and 11 bases lay between the germline ends.